The 14 T cell receptor beta chains below all came from one sample that was sequenced in a study of OX40 agonist ivuxolimab in advanced cancers. Sequencing used immunoSEQ multiplex PCR; TCRdb keeps in-frame clones, though not all of them. The sample comprises 65,000 to 90,000 clones, approximately 85% of which are singletons, and under 0.75% rests with the top ten. This material consisted of CD4+ or CD8+ T cells sorted from blood, taken in a trial of the OX40 agonist ivuxolimab. These TCRs come from an adult with an advanced solid tumor such as melanoma, head and neck, liver or kidney cancer.

This chain connects TRBV19 to TRBJ2-2; D is unresolved. The ends were cut back, 6 bases at V and 7 bases at J, with 21 bases in the middle. In germline, CDR1 is LNHDA, CDR2 SQIVND (reference sequence). CDR3 size: 16 residues. The CDR3 nucleotides are TGTGCCAGTAGCACGGAACACCACCTCTCGGACGGGGAGCTGTTTTTT. Translated: CASSTEHHLSDGELFF.

The J gene is TRBJ1-2, the V gene TRBV6-1, with 7 bases that match TRBD1. Germline trimming cut 3 bases from V and 4 bases from J; bases unmatched to any gene: 8. The CDR3 runs to 15 residues. Germline CDR1 reads MNHNS; CDR2 reads SASEGT. Here the CDR3 reads CASSELGGTAYGYTF. CDR3 nucleotide sequence: TGTGCCAGCAGTGAGCTGGGCGGGACAGCCTATGGCTACACCTTC.

In its sample, this clone was seen once. The V gene is TRBV11-1, the J gene TRBJ2-5, with 15 bases fitting TRBD2. The V segment lost 5 bases and the J segment 4 bases; nucleotides outside the gene matches: 2. The germline gives CDR1 SGHAT, CDR2 FQDESV (reference sequence). This CDR3 has 15 amino acids. DNA of the CDR3: TGTGCCAGCAGCGGGGGACTAGCGGGAGGAGAGACCCAGTACTTC. Translated, it gives CASSGGLAGGETQYF. Combining the CDR3 with reference TRBV11-1 and TRBJ2-5 gives the whole variable domain EAEVAQSPRYKITEKSQAVAFWCDPISGHATLYWYRQILGQGPELLVQFQDESVVDDSQLPKDRFSAERLKGVDSTLKIQPAELGDSAMYLCASSGGLAGGETQYFGPGTRLLVL.

The J gene is TRBJ1-3, the V gene TRBV6-5; unclear D gene. The CDR3 covers 12 residues. V shed 4 bases and J shed 4 bases, with 5 bases lying between them. The germline V gene has CDR1 MNHEY and CDR2 SVGAGI. The CDR3, as DNA: TGTGCCAGCAGTTCTCCAGGAAACACCATATATTTT. Translated: CASSSPGNTIYF.

The chain joins TRBV7-2 to TRBJ2-7; D possibly corresponds to TRBD2 (5 bases). The V end lost 0 bases, the J end lost 3 bases, and 12 bases lay between the germline ends. CDR3 length: 15 residues. Germline-derived CDR1 and CDR2 are SGHTA and FQGNSA. DNA of the CDR3: TGTGCCAGCAGCTTAGCGGGCGGGCAGCTCTACGAGCAGTACTTC. This encodes CASSLAGGQLYEQYF.

The chain joins TRBV7-9 to TRBJ2-6; D is unresolved. Germline V gene sequence: CDR1 SEHNR, CDR2 FQNEAQ (reference sequence). The V gene lost 5 bases and the J gene lost 0 bases, with 11 bases spanning the gap. The CDR3 consists of 16 residues. CDR3 sequence reads: CASSRQRFSGANVLTF. DNA of the CDR3: TGTGCCAGCAGCAGGCAAAGGTTCTCTGGGGCCAACGTCCTGACTTTC.

The chain carries TRBV7-9 and TRBJ1-5, with D perhaps matching TRBD1 (6 bases). From germline, CDR1 is SEHNR and CDR2 FQNEAQ (reference sequence). V was pared by 3 bases and J by 4 bases, with 7 bases between. The CDR3 is 13 residues long. The CDR3 coding sequence is TGTGCCAGCAGCTTGGGGGCTAATCAGCCCCAGCATTTT. This translates into CASSLGANQPQHF.

This clone was counted a single time. The J gene is TRBJ1-5, the V gene TRBV11-3; D perhaps matches TRBD1 (6 bases). This CDR3 has 20 amino acids. V was cut by 0 bases and J by 0 bases, with 21 bases left in between. Per the germline V gene, CDR1 is SGHNT and CDR2 is YENEEA. The CDR3: CASSLDIRWGADDSNQPQHF. Written as DNA, the CDR3 is TGTGCCAGCAGCTTAGATATAAGGTGGGGGGCAGATGATAGCAATCAGCCCCAGCATTTT.

Written as DNA, the CDR3 is TGTGCCAGCAGCTCGGACTATTTAGATACGCAGTATTTT. This sequence encodes CASSSDYLDTQYF. The J gene is TRBJ2-3, the V gene TRBV7-3; TRBD2 is a possible D gene (6 bases). The germline CDR1 and CDR2 sequences are SGHTA and FQGTGA. V lost 4 bases and J lost 5, with 10 bases in between. The CDR3 totals 13 residues.

The gene calls are TRBV6-5 and TRBJ1-2; 10 positions agree with TRBD1. Germline lookup yields CDR1 MNHEY and CDR2 SVGAGI. This CDR3 spans 14 amino acids. The ends lost 5 bases at V and 8 bases at J; junction bases unmatched: 8. CDR3 in amino acids: CASSQRQGAHGYTF. CDR3 nucleotides: TGTGCCAGCAGTCAAAGACAGGGGGCGCACGGCTACACCTTC.

The V gene is TRBV6-1, the J gene TRBJ1-1, with D unresolved. The CDR3 length is 11 residues. V shed 6 bases and J shed 5 bases, with 7 bases lying between them. The V gene's germline CDR1 is MNHNS and CDR2 SASEGT. The CDR3 loop is CASSLGTEAFF. The CDR3 DNA reads TGTGCCAGCAGCCTCGGGACTGAAGCTTTCTTT.

V is TRBV7-9 and J is TRBJ1-2; 7 positions agree with TRBD1. The length of the CDR3 is 15 residues. Germline CDR1 is SEHNR and CDR2 is FQNEAQ (reference sequence). V dropped 5 bases and J dropped 0; count of bases not matched to a gene: 6. CDR3 DNA sequence: TGTGCCAGCAGCCCACGGGACAGCTCTAACTATGGCTACACCTTC. Translated: CASSPRDSSNYGYTF.

The CDR3 nucleotides are TGTGCCAGCAGCTTCGGACAGTTAGAGCTATATAATTCACCCCTCCACTTT. This translates into CASSFGQLELYNSPLHF. J is TRBJ1-6 and V is TRBV13; TRBD1 might be the D (6 bases). V lost 3 bases and J 4 bases, leaving 16 bases between the germline ends. This CDR3 spans 17 amino acids. Germline V gene lookup returns CDR1 PRHDT and CDR2 FYEKMQ (reference sequence).

This chain joins TRBV30 and TRBJ1-2; D is perhaps TRBD1 (5 bases). Germline values: CDR1 GTSNPN, CDR2 SVGIG (reference sequence). The CDR3 has 12 amino acids. Trimming cost V 7 bases and J 7 bases, with 16 bases left between them. CDR3 protein: CAFQPGAAGYTF. As DNA, the CDR3 is TGTGCCTTCCAACCTGGGGCCGCTGGCTACACCTTC. The full variable domain, completed using reference TRBV30 and TRBJ1-2, is SQTIHQWPATLVQPVGSPLSLECTVEGTSNPNLYWYRQAAGRGLQLLFYSVGIGQISSEVPQNLSASRPQDRQFILSSKKLLLSDSGFYLCAFQPGAAGYTFGSGTRLTVV.